This T cell receptor (beta chain) was recorded in a study of blood T cell repertoires in COVID-19. Using immunoSEQ multiplex PCR, the repertoire was profiled, and TCRdb retains in-frame clones only, with some absent. This table holds 200,000 to 250,000 clones, just over 90% found once. In germline, CDR1 is PRHDT, CDR2 FYEKMQ (reference sequence). V was pared by 6 bases and J by 9 bases, with 14 bases of the junction left unmatched. The CDR3 runs 15 residues. The sample taken for sequencing was peripheral blood. The rearrangement links TRBV13 to TRBJ2-1; 7 bases match TRBD2. This clonotype originated in a man in his thirties or forties with acute or convalescent COVID-19. CDR3 nucleotides: TGTGCCAGCAGACAACGACCCGGGACTAAGAGTGAGCAGTTCTTC. Amino acids: CASRQRPGTKSEQFF.